This T cell receptor (beta chain) was identified in a study of radiation and T cells in renal cell carcinoma (dated by TCRdb to the early 2020s). About the full investigation: The samples were drawn from a clinical trial, where primary renal cell carcinomas were treated with 15 Gy of stereotactic body radiation therapy and then removed by nephrectomy 4 weeks afterward. In total, 53 samples underwent TCR beta sequencing: approximately 25 tumors plus 27 peripheral blood samples. A total of 4,016,671 unique CDR3 nucleotide sequences, encoding 2.5 million to 3 million unique CDR3 amino acid sequences, were found across all 50 or so samples. The research as a whole found: Changes in the blood repertoire were not tracked past 4 weeks after treatment. An increase in top tumor clonotypes in blood was observed from baseline to 2 weeks post-radiation, followed by contraction by 4 weeks, which was taken to suggest transient expansion of tumor-resident clones. The single-armed trial design could not address effects of radiation dose or scheduling on the TCR repertoire. Because pretreatment tumor biopsies were not available, the baseline intratumoral presence of clonotypes could not be determined.

Following the manufacturer's recommendations, the immunoSEQ kit was used to generate TCR beta libraries from genomic DNA. For library preparation, a first multiplex PCR was performed with proprietary primers, followed by a second PCR in which unique barcodes were added, and bead cleanups were performed after each round. Each sample batch included a kit-provided positive control reaction and a negative control reaction. The final libraries underwent checking on an Agilent 4200 TapeStation D1000 ScreenTape, volumetric pooling, and quantification by qPCR. Sequencing ran on an Illumina NextSeq500 with a MidOutput 150-cycle cartridge, using 156 Read1 and 15 Index1 cycles with kit custom primers. The pooled library was loaded at approximately 0.99 pM, and approximately 19% PhiX control was spiked in. The authors processed their data as follows. The vendor-processed data were analyzed in R, and a clonotype was defined as all T cells that share the same CDR3 nucleotide sequence. In the clone abundance analyses, frequencies were normalized to the 10,000 most abundant clones in each sample. Public T cell clones, averaging fewer than five per sample, were removed before analysis. Tumor-enriched clonotypes and baseline blood-enriched clonotypes were defined as those with an abundance difference of at least 32-fold between compartments. A beta-binomial differential abundance model was used to identify clonotypes that were expanded or contracted between blood time points. Tumor-blood repertoire similarity was measured with the Baroni-Urbani and Buser coefficient, and groups were compared using two-tailed Wilcoxon tests in R. TCRdb mirrors the immuneACCESS table, restricted to in-frame sequences. Some clones are absent from its copies; in checked studies, under half trace to an unresolved V gene, and the reason for the others is unknown. V, J and clone size were drawn from that table, and D and trimming were deduced from the DNA. This sample is represented by some 58,000 clones; around three quarters of them were singletons. Together, the top ten hold approximately 7% of the sample.

The CDR3 starts with the cysteine, ends with the phenylalanine, and has 14 residues. This entry keeps only the CDR3 DNA: 42 bases, framed from base 1. The germline V gene (reference sequence) gives CDR1 as SEHNR and CDR2 as FQNEAQ. V is pruned by 1 base and J by 7 bases, leaving 4 bases of the junction without a gene match. The sample's time point label is to be understood as: blood 2 weeks post-SBRT. The treatment or condition label on this specimen signifies: 15 Gy SBRT to primary tumor, nephrectomy 4 weeks later. To track tumor-enriched clonotypes, serial peripheral blood was sampled from radiation-treated patients at baseline and at 2 weeks and 4 weeks after SBRT. Every patient had renal cell carcinoma of clear cell pathology. Genomic DNA for TCR sequencing was prepared using the QIAamp DNA Blood Mini Kit (Qiagen). The analyses included just those samples that passed every quality control check.

This clone was counted only a few times. Its target antigen remains unknown. Base qualities are not recorded, but no much larger clone differs from it by a single base. This clonotype was obtained from a man aged 55 to 70 with renal cell carcinoma. The source was blood, collected from a patient whose treatment included radiotherapy and nephrectomy. In this chain, TRBV7-9 is recombined with TRBJ2-5, with TRBD1 matching 9 junction bases. The CDR3 in this case is CASSLEGQGATQYF. In nucleotide form, the sequence is TGTGCCAGCAGCTTAGAGGGACAGGGTGCGACCCAGTACTTC. The CDR3, completed at both ends by the reference TRBV7-9 and TRBJ2-5 genes, gives the full variable domain DTGVSQNPRHKITKRGQNVTFRCDPISEHNRLYWYRQTLGQGPEFLTYFQNEAQLEKSRLLSDRFSAERPKGSFSTLEIQRTEQGDSAMYLCASSLEGQGATQYFGPGTRLLVL.